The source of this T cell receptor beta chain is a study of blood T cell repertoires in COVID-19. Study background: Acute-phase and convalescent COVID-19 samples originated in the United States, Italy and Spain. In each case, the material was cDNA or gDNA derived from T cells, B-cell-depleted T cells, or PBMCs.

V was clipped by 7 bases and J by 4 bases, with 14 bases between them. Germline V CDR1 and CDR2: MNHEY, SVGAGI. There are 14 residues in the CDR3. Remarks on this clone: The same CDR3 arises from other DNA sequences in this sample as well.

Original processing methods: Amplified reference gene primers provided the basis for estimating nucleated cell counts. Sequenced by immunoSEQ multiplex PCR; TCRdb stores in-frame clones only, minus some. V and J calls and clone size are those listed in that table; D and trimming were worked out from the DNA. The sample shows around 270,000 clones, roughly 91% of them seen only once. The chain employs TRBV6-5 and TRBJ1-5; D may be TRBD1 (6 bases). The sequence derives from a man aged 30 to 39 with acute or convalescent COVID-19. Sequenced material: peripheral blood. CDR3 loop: CASTKGGGNQPQHF. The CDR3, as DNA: TGTGCCAGCACCAAAGGGGGGGGAAATCAGCCCCAGCATTTT.